The 11 T cell receptor beta chains below come from one sample, sequenced in a study of OX40 agonist ivuxolimab in advanced cancers. Sequenced by immunoSEQ multiplex PCR; TCRdb stores in-frame clones only, minus some. The sample consists of around 65,000 clones, approximately 90% of them appearing once. The material sequenced was CD4+ or CD8+ T cells sorted from blood, taken in a trial of the OX40 agonist ivuxolimab. These TCRs come from an adult with an advanced solid tumor such as melanoma, head and neck, liver or kidney cancer.

The chain is built from TRBV5-6 and TRBJ1-2, with D perhaps TRBD1 (5 bases). Germline CDR1 SGHDT, CDR2 YYEEEE. This CDR3 spans 14 amino acids. Trimming shortened V by 0 bases and J by 10 bases, and 16 bases separated the two germline ends. CDR3 protein: CASSLGPGVPNYTF. CDR3 sequence (DNA): TGTGCCAGCAGCTTGGGGCCGGGGGTCCCCAACTACACCTTC.

DNA for the CDR3: TGTGCCAGCATATCAGATAGAGCTTCTGCTGGAAACACCATATATTTT. Residues: CASISDRASAGNTIYF. The chain employs TRBV2 and TRBJ1-3; unclear D gene. The CDR3 totals 16 residues. The germline CDR1 and CDR2 sequences are SNHLY and FYNNEI. V lost 7 bases and J lost 2, with 18 bases in between.

The gene calls are TRBV4-2 and TRBJ1-3; D unclear. Trimming stripped 5 bases from V and 3 bases from J, with 5 bases between. Per the germline V gene, CDR1 is LGHNA and CDR2 is YNFKEQ. The CDR3 consists of 12 residues. The CDR3 coding sequence is TGTGCCAGCAGCTCGGGTGGAAACACCATATATTTT. Its translation is CASSSGGNTIYF.

This chain connects TRBV11-2 to TRBJ2-1, with D uncertain. This CDR3 contains 15 residues. The germline gives CDR1 SGHAT, CDR2 FQNNGV. Trimming took 1 base from V and 7 from J, leaving 14 bases between them. The DNA of the CDR3 is TGTGCCAGCAGCTTAGTTCAGGTGATCGGGAATGAGCAGTTCTTC. This sequence encodes CASSLVQVIGNEQFF.

This rearrangement joins TRBV7-9 to TRBJ2-1, with D possibly matching TRBD1 (5 bases). The CDR3 spans 13 residues. Between the trimmed V and J ends, which lost 3 bases and 6 bases, there was a span of 9 bases. Germline assignment: CDR1 SEHNR and CDR2 FQNEAQ (reference sequence). CDR3 region: CASSFGAPNEQFF. In DNA form, the CDR3 reads TGTGCCAGCAGCTTTGGGGCTCCCAATGAGCAGTTCTTC.

Only one count was recorded for this clone. This chain connects TRBV29-1 to TRBJ2-2; D is uncertain. V was shortened by 4 bases and J by 1 base, with 4 bases between the two germline ends. The CDR3 totals 12 residues. Germline values: CDR1 SQVTM, CDR2 ANQGSEA. The CDR3 bases are TGCAGCGTTGTCAGGAACACCGGGGAGCTGTTTTTT. Translating it yields CSVVRNTGELFF.

The rearrangement joins TRBV5-6 to TRBJ2-1; D is possibly TRBD1 or TRBD2 (5 bases each). The germline V gene encodes CDR1 SGHDT and CDR2 YYEEEE. This CDR3 has 12 residues. V was clipped by 3 bases and J by 7 bases, with 8 bases between them. CDR3 sequence reads: CASSWDVNEQFF. The CDR3, as DNA: TGTGCCAGCAGCTGGGACGTTAATGAGCAGTTCTTC. Filled out from reference TRBV5-6 and TRBJ2-1, the complete variable domain reads DAGVTQSPTHLIKTRGQQVTLRCSPKSGHDTVSWYQQALGQGPQFIFQYYEEEERQRGNFPDRFSGHQFPNYSSELNVNALLLGDSALYLCASSWDVNEQFFGPGTRLTVL.

V usage is TRBV6-1 and J usage is TRBJ1-5; D call uncertain. This CDR3 is built from 13 residues. V dropped 6 bases and J dropped 5 bases, with 11 bases sitting between them. CDR1 MNHNS and CDR2 SASEGT come from the germline V gene. The CDR3 here is CASSLGSDQPQHF. In nucleotides, the CDR3 is TGTGCCAGCAGCCTCGGAAGCGATCAGCCCCAGCATTTT.

The genes are TRBV7-9 and TRBJ1-4, with no clear D. The length of the CDR3 is 15 residues. V lost 5 bases, J lost 6 bases, and 16 bases lay in between. Germline lookup yields CDR1 SEHNR and CDR2 FQNEAQ (reference sequence). CDR3 amino acids: CASSRRAFLDEKLFF. The CDR3 nucleotides are TGTGCCAGCAGCCGACGGGCCTTCTTAGATGAAAAACTGTTTTTT.

The chain has TRBV11-2 and TRBJ1-1; D gene unclear. CDR1 and CDR2 from the germline V gene are SGHAT and FQNNGV. V was pared by 0 bases and J by 10 bases, with 6 bases between. This CDR3 region has 11 residues. CDR3 region: CASSLDEAAFF. As DNA, the CDR3 is TGTGCCAGCAGCTTAGATGAGGCAGCTTTCTTT.

About this clone: Other DNA sequences in the sample encode the same CDR3. In nucleotides, the CDR3 is TGTGCCAGCAGTGAAGTCACTGAAGCTTTCTTT. This codes for CASSEVTEAFF. This chain links TRBV2 with TRBJ1-1; D uncertain. Between the trimmed V and J ends, which lost 1 base and 4 bases, there was a span of 1 base. CDR1 and CDR2 from the germline V gene are SNHLY and FYNNEI. The CDR3 is 11 amino acids.